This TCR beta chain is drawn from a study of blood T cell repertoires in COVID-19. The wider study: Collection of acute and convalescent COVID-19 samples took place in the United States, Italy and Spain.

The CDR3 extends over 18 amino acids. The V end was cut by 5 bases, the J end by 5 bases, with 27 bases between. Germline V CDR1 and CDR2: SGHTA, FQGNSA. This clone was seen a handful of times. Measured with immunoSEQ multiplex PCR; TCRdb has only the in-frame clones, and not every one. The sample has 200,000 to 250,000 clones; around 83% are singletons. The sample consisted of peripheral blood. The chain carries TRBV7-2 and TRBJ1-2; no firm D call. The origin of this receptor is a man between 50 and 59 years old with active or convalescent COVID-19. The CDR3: CASSPTFSSWARPYGYTF. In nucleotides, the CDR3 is TGTGCCAGCAGCCCTACGTTTTCTAGCTGGGCCAGGCCATATGGCTACACCTTC.